One sample yielded the 7 T cell receptor beta chains listed below, sequenced in a study of early T cells in non-severe SARS-CoV-2 infection. In TCRdb, the 5' RACE reads were re-called with MiXCR into one record per CDR3 protein. The sample lists tens of thousands of distinct CDR3 sequences; 15% were seen once. The sequenced sample was whole blood. The receptors were gathered from an adult who was a healthcare worker with PCR-confirmed SARS-CoV-2 infection or an uninfected control (not recorded which).

In its sample, this clonotype was seen a few times. The CDR3 is CASSLSSGTYEQYF. CDR3 coding DNA: TGTGCCAGCAGCTTATCTTCAGGGACCTACGAGCAGTACTTC. The genes are TRBV11-2 and TRBJ2-7; TRBD1 might be the D (5 bases). CDR3 size: 14 residues. Germline CDR1 SGHAT, CDR2 FQNNGV. V lost 2 bases to trimming and J lost 2 bases, with 10 bases between them. The whole variable domain, filled in from reference TRBV11-2 and TRBJ2-7, reads EAGVAQSPRYKIIEKRQSVAFWCNPISGHATLYWYQQILGQGPKLLIQFQNNGVVDDSQLPKDRFSAERLKGVDSTLKIQPAKLEDSAVYLCASSLSSGTYEQYFGPGTRLTVT.

As to this clonotype: One base away lies a much larger clone, so this may be a sequencing read error. The rearrangement links TRBV18 to TRBJ2-7; 7 bases align to TRBD2. The CDR3 contains 14 residues. The V gene's germline CDR1 is KGHSH and CDR2 LQKENI. DNA for the CDR3: TGTACCAGCTCAGTCCTAGCGGACTCCTACGAGCAGTACTTC. Protein: CTSSVLADSYEQYF.

This chain links TRBV4-1 with TRBJ1-2; D gene uncertain. V was pared by 0 bases and J by 7 bases, with 6 bases between. CDR3 length: 12 residues. The germline CDR1 and CDR2 sequences are MGHRA and YSYEKL. CDR3 amino acids: CASSQDRSGYTF. The CDR3 region has the DNA TGCGCCAGCAGCCAAGACCGATCTGGCTACACCTTC.

This clonotype was found many times. This chain connects TRBV11-2 to TRBJ2-7, with 13 bases lining up with TRBD2. This CDR3 is built from 21 residues. Trimming removed 2 bases from V and 3 bases from J; junction bases left unmatched: 19. Germline loops: CDR1 SGHAT, CDR2 FQNNGV. This CDR3 reads CASSLTLQPETSGRAGYEQYF. The CDR3 DNA reads TGTGCCAGCAGCTTAACCCTACAGCCTGAAACTAGCGGGAGGGCCGGCTACGAGCAGTACTTC.

This clonotype was recorded a few times. The chain links TRBV7-9 to TRBJ2-7, with D perhaps matching TRBD1 (7 bases). CDR1 is SEHNR, CDR2 FQNEAQ, per germline (reference sequence). The CDR3 totals 18 residues. The V and J ends lost 2 bases and 1 base respectively, with 21 bases between them. The CDR3 spells CASSLPGGTARNSYEQYF. CDR3 bases: TGTGCCAGCAGCTTACCAGGCGGGACAGCCCGTAATTCCTACGAGCAGTACTTC.

This chain uses TRBV7-8 with TRBJ2-1; D uncertain. Germline V gene data show CDR1 as SGHVS and CDR2 as FQNEAQ. Trimming removed 1 base at V and 9 bases at J, with 10 bases between. This CDR3 is 13 amino acids long. For the CDR3, the DNA is TGTGCCAGCAGCTTAGGTTTTTCCGGTGAGCAGTTCTTC. The encoded protein is CASSLGFSGEQFF.

This clonotype was detected a few times. The chain is built from TRBV5-1 and TRBJ2-7; the match to TRBD2 covers 10 bases. Per germline, CDR1 SGHRS and CDR2 YFSETQ. This CDR3 is 16 amino acids long. J gave up 2 bases and V 0 bases, and 5 bases lay outside the gene matches. CDR3 amino acids: CASSLVAGGPTYEQYF. The CDR3 DNA sequence: TGCGCCAGCAGCTTGGTAGCGGGGGGTCCCACCTACGAGCAGTACTTC.